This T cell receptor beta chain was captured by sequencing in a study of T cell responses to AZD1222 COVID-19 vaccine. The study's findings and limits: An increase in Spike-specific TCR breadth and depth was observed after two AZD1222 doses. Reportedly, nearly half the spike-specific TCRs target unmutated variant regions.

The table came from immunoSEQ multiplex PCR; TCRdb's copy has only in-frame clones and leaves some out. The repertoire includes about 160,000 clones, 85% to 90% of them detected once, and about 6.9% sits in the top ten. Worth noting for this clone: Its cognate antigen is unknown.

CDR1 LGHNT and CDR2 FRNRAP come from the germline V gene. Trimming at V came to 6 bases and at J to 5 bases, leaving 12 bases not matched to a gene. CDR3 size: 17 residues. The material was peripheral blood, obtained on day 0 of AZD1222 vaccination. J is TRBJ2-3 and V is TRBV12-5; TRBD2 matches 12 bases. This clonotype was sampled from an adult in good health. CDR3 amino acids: CASGRILAGGLGDTQYF. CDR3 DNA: TGTGCTAGTGGCCGAATCCTAGCGGGGGGGCTGGGAGATACGCAGTATTTT. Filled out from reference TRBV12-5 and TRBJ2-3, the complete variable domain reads DARVTQTPRHKVTEMGQEVTMRCQPILGHNTVFWYRQTMMQGLELLAYFRNRAPLDDSGMPKDRFSAEMPDATLATLKIQPSEPRDSAVYFCASGRILAGGLGDTQYFGPGTRLTVL.